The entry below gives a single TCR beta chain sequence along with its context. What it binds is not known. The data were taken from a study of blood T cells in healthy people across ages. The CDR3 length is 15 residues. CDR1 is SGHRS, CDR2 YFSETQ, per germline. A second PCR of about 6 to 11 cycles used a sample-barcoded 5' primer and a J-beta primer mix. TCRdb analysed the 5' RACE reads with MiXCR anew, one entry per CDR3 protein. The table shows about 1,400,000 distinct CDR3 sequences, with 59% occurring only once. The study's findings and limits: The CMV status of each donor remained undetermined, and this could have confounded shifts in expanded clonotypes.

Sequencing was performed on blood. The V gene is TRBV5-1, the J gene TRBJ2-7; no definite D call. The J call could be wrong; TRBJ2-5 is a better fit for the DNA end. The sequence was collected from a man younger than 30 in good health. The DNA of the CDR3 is TGCGCCAGCAGCTACGATAAACCGCCCTGGGAGACCCAGTACTTC. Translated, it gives CASSYDKPPWETQYF.